These T cell receptor beta chains were read from a single sample in a study of T cell repertoires in cytomegalovirus infection. TCRdb used MiXCR to reprocess the reads, holding one entry per CDR3 protein. There are more than 400,000 distinct CDR3 sequences in the sample; about 30% occur only once, and 13% lies in the top ten. Sequences were obtained from PBMCs. These TCRs come from a human donor in good health (CMV status not recorded). Some clones in this sample may be carry-over from other donors' samples. Both conserved end residues are part of each CDR3. D genes are given only for firm matches. For some rows the clone size is stated as once, few or many, or as a class when expanded; others skip it.

TRBD2	few	TRBJ2-1	TRBV9	TGTGCCAGCAGCGGGACTAGCGGGAGTTCCTGGGATGAGCAGTTCTTC	CASSGTSGSSWDEQFF
.	.	TRBJ2-5	TRBV6-2/TRBV6-3	TGTGCCAGCAGGTCTGGGCGCCAAGAGACCCAGTACTTC	CASRSGRQETQYF
TRBD1	few	TRBJ1-5	TRBV27	TGTGCCAGCACAGGAGGGGGCTCGGGCAATCAGCCCCAGCATTTT	CASTGGGSGNQPQHF
.	.	TRBJ2-7	TRBV12-3/TRBV12-4	TGTGCCAGCAGTTTAGCGGCTTCAGATTACGAGCAGTACTTC	CASSLAASDYEQYF
.	.	TRBJ1-1	TRBV18	TGTGCCAGCTCACCGATCCGGGAGTTAGCTGAAGCTTTCTTT	CASSPIRELAEAFF
TRBD1	few	TRBJ2-4	TRBV11-2	TGTGCCAGCAGCTTTTCCGGGACAGGGGTTGGATACTTC	CASSFSGTGVGYF
.	.	TRBJ2-1	TRBV7-2	TGTGCCAGCAGCTTAGTTCTGGGGTACAATGAGCAGTTCTTC	CASSLVLGYNEQFF
.	.	TRBJ2-1	TRBV5-1	TGCGCCAGCACCCGGGAAAGCGGCAATGAGCAGTTCTTC	CASTRESGNEQFF
.	many	TRBJ2-4	TRBV7-2	TGTGCCAGCAGCTCCGCCCGAGAGGACATTCAGTACTTC	CASSSAREDIQYF
TRBD1	.	TRBJ2-2	TRBV7-6	TGTGCCAGCAGCCCGGGACAGGGGCGATCGAACACCGGGGAGCTGTTTTTT	CASSPGQGRSNTGELFF
.	.	TRBJ2-5	TRBV5-1	TGCGCCAGCGCTGTCCTAGCCTCCGGGATATCCCAAGAGACCCAGTACTTC	CASAVLASGISQETQYF
TRBD2	few	TRBJ2-2	TRBV11-1	TGTGCCAGCAGCTTATCCCGGACTAGCGGGAGAACCGGGGAGCTGTTTTTT	CASSLSRTSGRTGELFF
.	.	TRBJ1-2	TRBV7-3	TGTGCCAGCAGTCCCTACAGGGACGAAGGCTACACCTTC	CASSPYRDEGYTF
.	.	TRBJ1-1	TRBV5-4	TGTGCCAGCTCGCTTATTTACGCGAACACTGAAGCTTTCTTT	CASSLIYANTEAFF
.	.	TRBJ2-2	TRBV28	TGTGCCAGCAGTTCTGGAAGTACGAACACCGGGGAGCTGTTTTTT	CASSSGSTNTGELFF
TRBD1	few	TRBJ2-7	TRBV7-2	TGTGCCAGCAGTCTCGGACAGGGACGCGACGAGCAGTACTTC	CASSLGQGRDEQYF
.	few	TRBJ2-1	TRBV4-1	TGCGCCAGCAGCCAAGGCGACCCCCCAGGCGATGAGCAGTTCTTC	CASSQGDPPGDEQFF
TRBD2	.	TRBJ2-3	TRBV28	TGTGCCAGCAGTTTAGCCACGGACGGAGCGGGAGGGCCCTCGGCAGATACGCAGTATTTT	CASSLATDGAGGPSADTQYF
TRBD2	.	TRBJ2-3	TRBV12-5	TGTGCTAGTGGCTCAATAACTAGCGGCAGCACAGATACGCAGTATTTT	CASGSITSGSTDTQYF
.	.	TRBJ2-1	TRBV12-3/TRBV12-4	TGTGCCAGCGCCGTGGGGATCATGAATGAGCAGTTCTTC	CASAVGIMNEQFF
.	few	TRBJ1-1	TRBV7-3	TGTGCCAGCAGCTTAAAGGGGTCCGGGGTTGAAGCTTTCTTT	CASSLKGSGVEAFF
TRBD1	many	TRBJ1-3	TRBV6-1	TGTGCCAGCAGTGAAGTCGGGACAGGGTTTGGCTCTGGAAACACCATATATTTT	CASSEVGTGFGSGNTIYF
TRBD2	many	TRBJ2-7	TRBV28	TGTGCCAGCCGGGGGGCGGGACTAGCGGCGAACCAGGGGACCTACGAGCAGTACTTC	CASRGAGLAANQGTYEQYF
.	.	TRBJ1-2	TRBV7-2	TGTGCCAGCAGCTTAGCTGGGACTGGTGGCTACACCTTC	CASSLAGTGGYTF
.	.	TRBJ1-1	TRBV28	TGTGCCAGCAGCGCCGGGGGGGCCTCTATTGAAGCTTTCTTT	CASSAGGASIEAFF
.	many	TRBJ2-5	TRBV10-3	TGTGCCATCAGCAACCAAGAGACCCAGTACTTC	CAISNQETQYF
.	.	TRBJ1-2	TRBV7-2	TGTGCCAGCAGGAGCGGGGTCCAGTATGTCTACACCTTC	CASRSGVQYVYTF
TRBD1	.	TRBJ1-4	TRBV4-2	TGTGCCAGCAGCCCACGACAGGGAGGAAGATTTAATGAAAAACTGTTTTTT	CASSPRQGGRFNEKLFF
TRBD1	few	TRBJ1-3	TRBV6-1	TGTGCCAGCAGCGGACAGGGCGGTCACACCATATATTTT	CASSGQGGHTIYF
.	few	TRBJ2-3	TRBV6-6	TGTGCCAGCAGTTACTTCGGGCACTCACACACAGATACGCAGTATTTT	CASSYFGHSHTDTQYF
.	.	TRBJ2-1	TRBV15	TGTGCCACCAGCGCTCGGACCGGACGGGGAAGCTCCTACAATGAGCAGTTCTTC	CATSARTGRGSSYNEQFF
.	.	TRBJ2-5	TRBV20-1	TGCAGTGCCGACAAGGGGGTGCGTGAGACCCAGTACTTC	CSADKGVRETQYF
TRBD1	.	TRBJ2-7	TRBV29-1	TGCAGCGTTGGAGAGACAGGGGGCCCCTACGAGCAGTACTTC	CSVGETGGPYEQYF
.	once	TRBJ2-1	TRBV7-9	TGTGCCAGCAGCTTCCCGAGGGGGGACGGGGAGTTCTTC	CASSFPRGDGEFF
TRBD2	few	TRBJ2-1	TRBV19	TGTGCCAGTAATAAGCCATCGGGGGGAGGCTACAATGAGCAGTTCTTC	CASNKPSGGGYNEQFF
.	few	TRBJ1-4	TRBV28	TGTGCCAGCAGTTTAGGGGTCTTGAGGACTCTAAATGAAAAACTGTTTTTT	CASSLGVLRTLNEKLFF
.	.	TRBJ1-5	TRBV19	TGTGCCAGTAGTCCCCTATTGACCAGCAATCAGCCCCAGCATTTT	CASSPLLTSNQPQHF
TRBD2	.	TRBJ2-3	TRBV6-2/TRBV6-3	TGTGCCAGCAGTGTACGGACTAGCGGGAGAATGCAGTATTTT	CASSVRTSGRMQYF
.	many	TRBJ1-1	TRBV12-5	TGTGCTAGTGGTTTGGTACTGGGGGGGCCGATGAACACTGAAGCTTTCTTT	CASGLVLGGPMNTEAFF
.	.	TRBJ1-6	TRBV4-2	TGTGCCAGCAGCCAAGTCGCGGGCACTCTAAAATATAATTCACCCCTCCACTTT	CASSQVAGTLKYNSPLHF
.	few	TRBJ1-2	TRBV3-1	TGTGCCAGCAGCCCCGCCGACAGGAACTATGGCTACACCTTC	CASSPADRNYGYTF
TRBD1	.	TRBJ2-1	TRBV14	TGTGCCAGCAGCGCGGGACAGGGTCGCGAGCAGTTCTTC	CASSAGQGREQFF
.	many	TRBJ1-1	TRBV7-2	TGTGCCAGCAGCTTAGTTGGGGGGAGCACTGAAGCTTTCTTT	CASSLVGGSTEAFF
.	few	TRBJ2-2	TRBV7-8	TGTGCCACTACGGGTAGGGCAGGGAACACCGGGGAGCTGTTTTTT	CATTGRAGNTGELFF
TRBD1	.	TRBJ1-2	TRBV4-3	TGCGCCAGCAGCCAAGATCTAAACAGGGGCGGTGGCTACACCTTC	CASSQDLNRGGGYTF
.	.	TRBJ1-3	TRBV28	TGTGCCAGCAGTTTCGGTCTCGGGGGAAACTCTGGAAACACCATATATTTT	CASSFGLGGNSGNTIYF
.	few	TRBJ1-4	TRBV28	TGTGCCAGCAGTGACTATGAAAAACTGTTTTTT	CASSDYEKLFF
TRBD2	few	TRBJ2-1	TRBV6-4	TGTGCCAGCAGTGTTTTAGCGGGAGGGGCCTCGAAAGAGGACAATGAGCAGTTCTTC	CASSVLAGGASKEDNEQFF
.	few	TRBJ2-7	TRBV6-5	TGTGCCAGCAGTCGCAGGGAAAACTCCTACGAGCAGTACTTC	CASSRRENSYEQYF
.	many	TRBJ2-3	TRBV7-2	TGTGCCAGCAGCTTAGAGTTTAGAGGAACAAGGGGGAATACGCAGTATTTT	CASSLEFRGTRGNTQYF
.	few	TRBJ1-5	TRBV4-1	TGCGCCAGCAGCCCTGCAGGGGAGCTCAATCAGCCCCAGCATTTT	CASSPAGELNQPQHF
.	few	TRBJ1-5	TRBV6-1	TGTGCCAGCAAGGACACAAACAATCAGCCCCAGCATTTT	CASKDTNNQPQHF
TRBD1	few	TRBJ1-4	TRBV29-1	TGCAGCGTTAGACAGGGTGAAGAAAAACTGTTTTTT	CSVRQGEEKLFF
.	.	TRBJ1-6	TRBV5-5	TGTGCCAGCAGCTTGAGTTCAAATTCACCCCTCCACTTT	CASSLSSNSPLHF
.	.	TRBJ2-1	TRBV11-3	TGTGCCAGCAGCTTAAGGTCCACAGGGTTGGAGAATGAGCAGTTCTTC	CASSLRSTGLENEQFF